This T cell receptor beta chain came from a study of glioma-infiltrating T cells. About the research overall: Presurgical dexamethasone in glioma patients lasted six or fewer days.

TCR alpha and beta CDR3 regions were amplified from RNA using iRepertoire nested multiplex PCR. TCRdb re-analysed the multiplex PCR reads in MiXCR, keeping a single row per CDR3 protein. The sample consists of a few hundred thousand distinct CDR3 sequences, 41% of them appearing once. This clonotype was observed many times. Antigen specificity is unknown. Broader study findings: Non-neoplastic patients had below-expected tissue-blood divergence, while all gliomas exceeded expectation.

Germline CDR1 MNHEY, CDR2 SMNVEV (reference sequence). The CDR3 extends over 17 amino acids. The V and J ends lost 5 bases and 3 bases, in that order; junction bases with no gene match: 11. The chain links TRBV27 to TRBJ1-1, with TRBD1 matching 11 bases. The clonotype comes from a human donor with low-grade glioma or glioblastoma, undergoing nonglioma brain surgery, or in good health (not recorded which). Sequenced sample: glioma tissue, nonneoplastic brain tissue, or PBMCs (not recorded which). As DNA, the CDR3 is TGTGCCAGCAGTGCCTCCGGGACAGGGGGATGGCACACTGAAGCTTTCTTT. As protein: CASSASGTGGWHTEAFF.